These 3 T cell receptor beta chains originate from one sample sequenced in a study of blood T cells in healthy people across ages. The authors ran a second PCR of 7 to 11 cycles using a sample-barcoded 5' primer and a J-beta primer mix. TCRdb used MiXCR to reprocess the 5' RACE reads, holding one entry per CDR3 protein. The data contain about 970,000 distinct CDR3 sequences, about 51% of them seen just once; the ten biggest clones take up 20% to 25%. Sequencing was carried out using blood. Every receptor here comes from a woman in her sixties in good health.

This clonotype appeared a few times. This chain links TRBV28 with TRBJ2-3; 10 nucleotides align to TRBD2. Unmatched junction bases numbered 8, after V lost 2 bases and J lost 0 bases. This CDR3 region has 18 residues. Germline lookup yields CDR1 MDHEN and CDR2 SYDVKM. In DNA form, the CDR3 reads TGTGCCAGCAGTTTAAAACTAGCGGGGACGACTAGCACAGATACGCAGTATTTT. Translating it yields CASSLKLAGTTSTDTQYF.

This clonotype was counted between two and nine times. This sequence joins TRBV3-1 and TRBJ2-1; 8 nucleotides match TRBD2. The V gene end was trimmed by 4 bases and the J gene end by 4 bases; junction bases not matched to a gene: 9. The V gene's germline CDR1 is LGHDT and CDR2 YNNKEL (reference sequence). This CDR3 spans 16 amino acids. CDR3 in DNA: TGTGCCAGCAGCCCGGGGGGGGGAGGGGGATACAATGAGCAGTTCTTC. It specifies CASSPGGGGGYNEQFF.

The rearrangement joins TRBV29-1 to TRBJ2-3, with TRBD2 identical over 11 bases. CDR1 is SQVTM, CDR2 ANQGSEA, per germline. The CDR3 extends over 14 amino acids. V lost 2 bases and J lost 6; bases outside the gene matches: 4. The CDR3 sequence: CSVEIAGGRDTQYF. CDR3 in DNA: TGCAGCGTTGAAATAGCGGGAGGGCGGGATACGCAGTATTTT.